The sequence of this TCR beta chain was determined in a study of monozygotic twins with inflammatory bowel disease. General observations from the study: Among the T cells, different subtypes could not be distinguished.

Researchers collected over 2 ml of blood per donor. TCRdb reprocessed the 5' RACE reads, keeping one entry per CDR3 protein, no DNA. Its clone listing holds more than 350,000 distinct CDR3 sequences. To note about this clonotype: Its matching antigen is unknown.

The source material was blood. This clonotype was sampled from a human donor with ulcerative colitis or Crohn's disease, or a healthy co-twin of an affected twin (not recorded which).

CDR3 sequence: CASSRQRNTGELFF. J is TRBJ2-2 and V is TRBV27; the D gene TCRdb calls, TRBD1, cannot be checked with no DNA. CDR1 is MNHEY, CDR2 SMNVEV, per germline (reference sequence). The CDR3 consists of 14 residues.